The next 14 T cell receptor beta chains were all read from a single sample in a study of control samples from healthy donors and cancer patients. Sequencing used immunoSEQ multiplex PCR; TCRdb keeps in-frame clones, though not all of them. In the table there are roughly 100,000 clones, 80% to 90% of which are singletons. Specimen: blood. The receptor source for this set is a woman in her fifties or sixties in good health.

CDR3 DNA sequence: TGTGCCAGCAGCGTGGAGGGGCCCTCTGGAAACACCATATATTTT. Translating it yields CASSVEGPSGNTIYF. This chain connects TRBV9 to TRBJ1-3; a weak D match, TRBD1 (5 bases). The CDR3 contains 15 residues. Trimming removed 2 bases from V and 0 bases from J, with 9 bases in between. Germline V gene data show CDR1 as SGDLS and CDR2 as YYNGEE.

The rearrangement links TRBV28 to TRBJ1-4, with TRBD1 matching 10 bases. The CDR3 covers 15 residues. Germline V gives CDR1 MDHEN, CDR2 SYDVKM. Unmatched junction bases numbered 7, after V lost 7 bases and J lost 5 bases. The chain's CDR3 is CASNPSDRGNEKLFF. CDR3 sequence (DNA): TGTGCCAGCAACCCCTCGGACAGGGGGAATGAAAAACTGTTTTTT.

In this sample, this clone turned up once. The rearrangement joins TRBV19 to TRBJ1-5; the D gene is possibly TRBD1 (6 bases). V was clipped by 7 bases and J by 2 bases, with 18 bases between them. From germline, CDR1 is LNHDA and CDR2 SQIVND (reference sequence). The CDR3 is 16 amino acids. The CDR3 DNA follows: TGTGCCAGTACCAAGCGGGGGCCCCAGGGCAATCAGCCCCAGCATTTT. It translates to CASTKRGPQGNQPQHF. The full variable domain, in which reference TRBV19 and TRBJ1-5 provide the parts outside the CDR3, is DGGITQSPKYLFRKEGQNVTLSCEQNLNHDAMYWYRQDPGQGLRLIYYSQIVNDFQKGDIAEGYSVSREKKESFPLTVTSAQKNPTAFYLCASTKRGPQGNQPQHFGDGTRLSIL.

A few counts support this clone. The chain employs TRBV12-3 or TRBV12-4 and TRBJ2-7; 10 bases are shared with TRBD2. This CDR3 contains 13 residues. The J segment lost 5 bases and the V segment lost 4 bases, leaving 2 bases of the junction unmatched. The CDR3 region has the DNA TGTGCCAGCAGTTCTAGCGGGAGACACGAGCAGTACTTC. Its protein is CASSSSGRHEQYF.

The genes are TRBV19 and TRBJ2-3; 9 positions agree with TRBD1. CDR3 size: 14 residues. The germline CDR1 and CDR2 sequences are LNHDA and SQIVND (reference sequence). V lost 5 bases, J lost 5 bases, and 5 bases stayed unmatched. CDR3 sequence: CASSLGQGQDTQYF. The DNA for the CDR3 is TGTGCCAGTAGTCTTGGACAGGGGCAAGATACGCAGTATTTT. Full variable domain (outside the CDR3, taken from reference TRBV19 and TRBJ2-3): DGGITQSPKYLFRKEGQNVTLSCEQNLNHDAMYWYRQDPGQGLRLIYYSQIVNDFQKGDIAEGYSVSREKKESFPLTVTSAQKNPTAFYLCASSLGQGQDTQYFGPGTRLTVL.

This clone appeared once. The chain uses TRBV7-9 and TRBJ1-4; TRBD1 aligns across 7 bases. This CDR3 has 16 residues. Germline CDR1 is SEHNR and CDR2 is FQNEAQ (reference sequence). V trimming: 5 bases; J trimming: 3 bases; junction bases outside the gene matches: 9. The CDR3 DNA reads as TGTGCCAGCAGCCTTATCTCCGGGACAGCTAATGAAAAACTGTTTTTT. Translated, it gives CASSLISGTANEKLFF. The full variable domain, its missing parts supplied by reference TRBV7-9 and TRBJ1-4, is DTGVSQNPRHKITKRGQNVTFRCDPISEHNRLYWYRQTLGQGPEFLTYFQNEAQLEKSRLLSDRFSAERPKGSFSTLEIQRTEQGDSAMYLCASSLISGTANEKLFFGSGTQLSVL.

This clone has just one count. The CDR3 nucleotides are TGTGCCAGCAGCTACGGGACAACTACTGAAGCTTTCTTT. Translated, it gives CASSYGTTTEAFF. The V call is TRBV11-3, the J call TRBJ1-1, with D perhaps matching TRBD1 (6 bases). Looked up from germline, CDR1 is SGHNT and CDR2 is YENEEA. The CDR3 contains 13 residues. V lost 4 bases to trimming and J lost 5 bases, with 11 bases between them.

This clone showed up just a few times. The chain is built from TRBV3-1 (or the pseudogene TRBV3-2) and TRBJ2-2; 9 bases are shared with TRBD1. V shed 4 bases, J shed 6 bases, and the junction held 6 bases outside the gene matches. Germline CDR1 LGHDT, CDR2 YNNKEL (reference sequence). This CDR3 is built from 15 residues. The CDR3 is CASSPRTGGSGELFF. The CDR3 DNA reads TGTGCCAGCAGCCCTCGAACAGGGGGCTCCGGGGAGCTGTTTTTT.

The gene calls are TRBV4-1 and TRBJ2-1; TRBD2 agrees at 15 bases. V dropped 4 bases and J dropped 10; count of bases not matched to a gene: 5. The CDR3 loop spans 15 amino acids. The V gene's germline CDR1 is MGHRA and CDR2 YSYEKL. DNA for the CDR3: TGCGCCAGCAGCCGAACCGGGACTAGCGGGGGGGAGCAGTTCTTC. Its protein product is CASSRTGTSGGEQFF.

In DNA form, the CDR3 reads TGTGCCAGCAAGGACATTTCCAATGAGCAGTTCTTC. The encoded protein is CASKDISNEQFF. V and J are TRBV21-1 and TRBJ2-1; the table's D call, TRBD1, has no DNA check behind it. TRBV21-1 is a documented pseudogene. CDR3 length: 12 amino acids.

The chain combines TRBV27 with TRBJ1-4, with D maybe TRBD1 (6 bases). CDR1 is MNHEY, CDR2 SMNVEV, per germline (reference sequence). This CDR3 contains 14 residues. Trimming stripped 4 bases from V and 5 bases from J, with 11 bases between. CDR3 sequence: CASSSRTANEKLFF. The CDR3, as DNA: TGTGCCAGCAGTTCCAGGACAGCGAATGAAAAACTGTTTTTT.

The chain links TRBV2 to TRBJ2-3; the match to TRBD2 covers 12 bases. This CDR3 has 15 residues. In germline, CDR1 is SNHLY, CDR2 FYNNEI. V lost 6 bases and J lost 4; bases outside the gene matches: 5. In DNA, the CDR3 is TGTGCCAGCAGAGCCACTAGCGGGAGGTCAGATACGCAGTATTTT. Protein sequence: CASRATSGRSDTQYF.

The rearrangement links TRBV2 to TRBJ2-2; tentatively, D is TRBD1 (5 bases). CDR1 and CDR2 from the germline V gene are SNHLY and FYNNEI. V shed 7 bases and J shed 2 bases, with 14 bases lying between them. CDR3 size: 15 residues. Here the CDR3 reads CASKGQGTNTGELFF. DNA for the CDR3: TGTGCCAGCAAGGGGCAGGGCACAAACACCGGGGAGCTGTTTTTT.

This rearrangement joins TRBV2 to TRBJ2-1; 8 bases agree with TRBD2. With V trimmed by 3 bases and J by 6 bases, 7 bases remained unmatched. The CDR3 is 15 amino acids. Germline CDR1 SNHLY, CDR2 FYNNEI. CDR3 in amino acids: CASSDGGGPGNEQFF. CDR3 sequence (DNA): TGTGCCAGCAGTGACGGCGGGGGGCCTGGCAATGAGCAGTTCTTC.